The clone carrying this T cell receptor (beta chain) was recorded once. The record originates from a study of blood T cell repertoires in COVID-19. Study as a whole: Acute and convalescent COVID-19 samples came from the United States, Italy and Spain. T cells, B-cell-depleted T cells, or PBMCs supplied cDNA or gDNA.

This CDR3 spans 13 amino acids. Germline V gene lookup returns CDR1 LNHDA and CDR2 SQIVND (reference sequence). The V end was cut by 7 bases, the J end by 4 bases, with 14 bases between. Enrolment of Seattle patients took place during active infection, and they were followed longitudinally. In the study's own analysis: Researchers report that nucleated cell counts were estimated from reference gene primer amplification. Produced via immunoSEQ multiplex PCR; TCRdb's table is partial and in-frame only. Clone size and V and J calls were adopted from that table, with D and trimming inferred from the DNA. Of more than 75,000 clones listed, approximately 88% were seen once; the top ten hold roughly 2.5%.

The sample taken for sequencing was peripheral blood. This sequence originates from a man aged 45 to 65 with COVID-19, enrolled during active disease. This chain connects TRBV19 to TRBJ2-7; a possible D gene is TRBD2 (6 bases). Written as DNA, the CDR3 is TGTGCCAGTATGAAAAGTGGGGGGTACGAGCAGTACTTC. Translated, it gives CASMKSGGYEQYF.